Listed below are T cell receptor beta chains from one sample, sequenced in a study of persistence of HIV-infected CD4 T cells. Using immunoSEQ multiplex PCR, the repertoire was profiled, and TCRdb retains in-frame clones only, with some absent. The table records 40,000 to 55,000 clones, 88% of them present only once. Their antigens are not known. The material sequenced was CD4+ T cells sorted from PBMCs after roughly 20-hour stimulation, taken from a patient who received antiretroviral therapy. The receptor set was obtained from an adult woman with HIV who was CMV-seropositive. Each CDR3 is given with its conserved first and last residue. The D gene is left open where the match is weak. Clone size is stated in some rows and not others, as once, few, many or a class when expanded.

TRBJ1-1,few,13,.,TRBV3-1/TRBV3-2,CASSQGGLTEAFF,TGTGCCAGCAGCCAAGGGGGGCTAACTGAAGCTTTCTTT
TRBJ1-1,once,14,.,TRBV7-8,CASSLVAGTTEAFF,TGTGCCAGCAGCTTAGTAGCAGGGACCACTGAAGCTTTCTTT
TRBJ1-5,.,16,.,TRBV19,CASSILYSKSNQPQHF,TGTGCCAGTAGTATATTATACAGTAAGAGCAATCAGCCCCAGCATTTT
TRBJ1-3,.,15,TRBD1,TRBV5-1,CASSPDRGPGNTIYF,TGCGCCAGCAGCCCGGACAGGGGGCCAGGAAACACCATATATTTT
TRBJ2-6,.,18,.,TRBV7-7,CASSPDPTGFTGANVLTF,TGTGCTAGCAGCCCTGACCCCACAGGGTTCACTGGGGCCAACGTCCTGACTTTC
TRBJ1-3,.,17,TRBD1,TRBV5-5,CASSLVPTGAGGNTIYF,TGTGCCAGCAGCTTGGTTCCTACAGGGGCGGGTGGAAACACCATATATTTT
TRBJ1-1,.,13,.,TRBV6-5,CASSRLRNTEAFF,TGTGCCAGCAGCAGGCTACGGAACACTGAAGCTTTCTTT
TRBJ2-7,.,14,TRBD1,TRBV7-9,CASSSRQGVYEQYF,TGTGCCAGCAGCAGTCGACAGGGGGTCTACGAGCAGTACTTC
TRBJ1-1,.,14,.,TRBV9,CASSVEWGASEAFF,TGTGCCAGCAGCGTCGAGTGGGGGGCGAGTGAAGCTTTCTTT
TRBJ1-3,.,16,TRBD1,TRBV7-8,CASSLAGTGSGNTIYF,TGTGCCAGCAGCTTAGCGGGGACAGGGAGTGGAAACACCATATATTTT
TRBJ1-4,once,15,TRBD1,TRBV5-1,CASSSQGQLSEKLFF,TGCGCCAGCAGCTCACAGGGGCAGCTCAGTGAAAAACTGTTTTTT
TRBJ1-1,.,14,.,TRBV3-1/TRBV3-2,CASTALMAGTEAFF,TGTGCCAGCACCGCTCTGATGGCCGGGACTGAAGCTTTCTTT
TRBJ2-3,.,14,.,TRBV5-8,CASSLGLSTDTQYF,TGTGCCAGCAGCCTCGGACTAAGCACAGATACGCAGTATTTT
TRBJ1-2,.,13,TRBD1,TRBV12-3/TRBV12-4,CASSPGGRSSYTF,TGTGCCAGCAGTCCAGGGGGACGTTCGAGCTACACCTTC
TRBJ2-7,.,11,.,TRBV5-1,CASSLGYEQYF,TGCGCCAGCAGCTTGGGCTACGAGCAGTACTTC